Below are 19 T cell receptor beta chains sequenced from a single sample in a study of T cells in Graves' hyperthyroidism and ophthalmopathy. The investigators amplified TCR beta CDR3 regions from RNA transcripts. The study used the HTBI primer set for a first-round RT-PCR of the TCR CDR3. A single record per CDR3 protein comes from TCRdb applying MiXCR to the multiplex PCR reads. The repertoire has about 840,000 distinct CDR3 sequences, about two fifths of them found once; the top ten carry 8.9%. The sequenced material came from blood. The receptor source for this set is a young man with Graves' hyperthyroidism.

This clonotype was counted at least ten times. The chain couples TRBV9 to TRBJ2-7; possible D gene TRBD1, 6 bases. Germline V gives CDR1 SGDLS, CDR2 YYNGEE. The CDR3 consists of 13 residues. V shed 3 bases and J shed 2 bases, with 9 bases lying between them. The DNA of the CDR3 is TGTGCCAGCAGCGCGGACAGCCCCTACGAGCAGTACTTC. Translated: CASSADSPYEQYF.

The CDR3 protein is CASSSGTRTEHSGNTIYF. CDR3 coding DNA: TGTGCCAGCAGTTCCGGCACCCGGACAGAGCACTCTGGAAACACCATATATTTT. This chain connects TRBV12-3 or TRBV12-4 to TRBJ1-3; D is possibly TRBD1 (6 bases). This CDR3 contains 18 residues. V was trimmed by 4 bases and J by 0 bases, leaving 19 bases between them.

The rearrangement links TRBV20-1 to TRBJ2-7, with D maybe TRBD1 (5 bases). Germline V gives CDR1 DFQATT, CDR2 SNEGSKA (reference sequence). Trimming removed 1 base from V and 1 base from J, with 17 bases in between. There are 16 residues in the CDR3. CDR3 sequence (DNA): TGCAGTGCTAGAGTTCCTTCAGGTGACAGATCCTACGAGCAGTACTTC. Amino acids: CSARVPSGDRSYEQYF.

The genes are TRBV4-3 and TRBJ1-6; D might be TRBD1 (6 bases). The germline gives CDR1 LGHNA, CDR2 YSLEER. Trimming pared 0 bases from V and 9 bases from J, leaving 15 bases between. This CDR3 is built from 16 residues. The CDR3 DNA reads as TGCGCCAGCAGCCAAGATTTCCCAGGGGCGGTTTCACCCCTCCACTTT. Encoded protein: CASSQDFPGAVSPLHF.

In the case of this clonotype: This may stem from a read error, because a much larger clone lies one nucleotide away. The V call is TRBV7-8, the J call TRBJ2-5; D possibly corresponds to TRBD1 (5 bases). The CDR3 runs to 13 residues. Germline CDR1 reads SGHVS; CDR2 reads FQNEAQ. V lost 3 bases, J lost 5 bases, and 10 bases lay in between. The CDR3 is CASSFRALETQYF. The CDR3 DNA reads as TGTGCCAGCAGCTTCAGGGCACTGGAGACCCAGTACTTC.

DNA for the CDR3: TGCAGTGCTCCCTCCCTGGGACTCGACTACGAGCAGTACTTC. It yields the protein CSAPSLGLDYEQYF. This sequence joins TRBV20-1 and TRBJ2-7, with D possibly TRBD2 on 6 matching bases. The CDR3 contains 14 residues. Germline V gene data show CDR1 as DFQATT and CDR2 as SNEGSKA (reference sequence). Trimming left V 5 bases short and J 3 bases short, with 17 bases between.

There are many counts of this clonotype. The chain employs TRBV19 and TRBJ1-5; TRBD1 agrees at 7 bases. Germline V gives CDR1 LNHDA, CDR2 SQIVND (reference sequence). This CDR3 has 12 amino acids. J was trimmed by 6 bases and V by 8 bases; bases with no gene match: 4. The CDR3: CASRQGGQPQHF. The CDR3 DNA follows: TGTGCCAGTCGACAGGGTGGTCAGCCCCAGCATTTT.

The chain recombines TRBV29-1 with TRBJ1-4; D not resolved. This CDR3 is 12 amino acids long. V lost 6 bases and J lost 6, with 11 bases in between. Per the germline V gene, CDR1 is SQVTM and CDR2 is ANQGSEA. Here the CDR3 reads CSVHSGDEKLFF. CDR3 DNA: TGCAGCGTGCATTCCGGGGATGAAAAACTGTTTTTT.

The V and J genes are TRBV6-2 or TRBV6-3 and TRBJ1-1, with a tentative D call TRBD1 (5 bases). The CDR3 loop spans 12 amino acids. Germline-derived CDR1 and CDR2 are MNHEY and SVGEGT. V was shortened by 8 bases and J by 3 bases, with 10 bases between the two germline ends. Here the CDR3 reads CASAGGYTEAFF. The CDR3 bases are TGTGCCAGCGCTGGGGGGTACACTGAAGCTTTCTTT.

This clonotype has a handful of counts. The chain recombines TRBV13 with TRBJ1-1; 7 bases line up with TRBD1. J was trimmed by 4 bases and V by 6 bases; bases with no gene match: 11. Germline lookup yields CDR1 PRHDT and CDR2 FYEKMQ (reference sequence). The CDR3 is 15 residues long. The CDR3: CASRADRAGSTEAFF. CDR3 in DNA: TGTGCCAGCAGAGCCGACAGGGCAGGGAGCACTGAAGCTTTCTTT. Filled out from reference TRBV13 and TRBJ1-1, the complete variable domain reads AAGVIQSPRHLIKEKRETATLKCYPIPRHDTVYWYQQGPGQDPQFLISFYEKMQSDKGSIPDRFSAQQFSDYHSELNMSSLELGDSALYFCASRADRAGSTEAFFGQGTRLTVV.

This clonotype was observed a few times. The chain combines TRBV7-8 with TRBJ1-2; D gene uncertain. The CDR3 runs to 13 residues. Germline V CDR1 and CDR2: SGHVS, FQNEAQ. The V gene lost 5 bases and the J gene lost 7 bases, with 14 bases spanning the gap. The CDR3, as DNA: TGTGCCAGCAGCCCGCCTTCTGGTGGTGGCTACACCTTC. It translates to CASSPPSGGGYTF.

The CDR3 is CASSDTGGTNEKLFF. The CDR3 region has the DNA TGCGCCAGCAGCGACACAGGGGGAACTAATGAAAAACTGTTTTTT. The chain is built from TRBV5-1 and TRBJ1-4, with 8 bases aligning to TRBD1. The CDR3 is made up of 15 amino acids. The V and J ends lost 4 bases and 1 base, in that order; junction bases with no gene match: 3. Germline assignment: CDR1 SGHRS and CDR2 YFSETQ. Variable domain in full (rest from reference TRBV5-1 and TRBJ1-4): KAGVTQTPRYLIKTRGQQVTLSCSPISGHRSVSWYQQTPGQGLQFLFEYFSETQRNKGNFPGRFSGRQFSNSRSEMNVSTLELGDSALYLCASSDTGGTNEKLFFGSGTQLSVL.

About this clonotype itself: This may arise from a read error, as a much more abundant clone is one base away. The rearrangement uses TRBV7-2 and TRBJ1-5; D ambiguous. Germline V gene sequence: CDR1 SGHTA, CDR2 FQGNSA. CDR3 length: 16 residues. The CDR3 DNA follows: TGTGCCAGCAGTCCTCCGAGGGAGGTGAGCAATCAGCCCCGGCATTTT. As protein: CASSPPREVSNQPRHF.

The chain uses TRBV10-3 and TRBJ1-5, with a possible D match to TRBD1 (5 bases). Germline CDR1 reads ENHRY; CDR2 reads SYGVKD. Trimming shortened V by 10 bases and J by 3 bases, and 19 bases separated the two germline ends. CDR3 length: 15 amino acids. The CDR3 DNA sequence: TGTGCCAGCACTTGCCCGGGACGGTTCAATCAGCCCCAGCATTTT. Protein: CASTCPGRFNQPQHF.

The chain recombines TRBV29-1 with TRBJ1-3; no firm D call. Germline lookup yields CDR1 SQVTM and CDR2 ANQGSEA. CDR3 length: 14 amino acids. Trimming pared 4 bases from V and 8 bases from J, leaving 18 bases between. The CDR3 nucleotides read TGCAGCGTTGGGGGAGTGGAGACTCGAGACACCATATATTTT. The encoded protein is CSVGGVETRDTIYF.

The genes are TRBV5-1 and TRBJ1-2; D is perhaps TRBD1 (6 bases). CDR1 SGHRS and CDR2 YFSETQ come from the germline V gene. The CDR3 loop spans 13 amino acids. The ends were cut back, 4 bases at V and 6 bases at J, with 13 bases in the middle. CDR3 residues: CASSPGGQDGYTF. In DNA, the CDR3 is TGCGCCAGCAGCCCTGGGGGCCAAGATGGCTACACCTTC.

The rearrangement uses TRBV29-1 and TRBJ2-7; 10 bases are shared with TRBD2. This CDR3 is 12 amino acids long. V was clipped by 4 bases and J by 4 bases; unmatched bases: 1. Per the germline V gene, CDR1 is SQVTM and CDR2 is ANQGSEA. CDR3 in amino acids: CSVAGLAYEQYF. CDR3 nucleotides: TGCAGCGTTGCGGGACTAGCGTACGAGCAGTACTTC.

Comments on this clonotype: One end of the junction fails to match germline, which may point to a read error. This CDR3 reads CASSQEGRGPAEKLFF. CDR3 DNA: TGCGCCAGCAGCCAAGAAGGCAGGGGACCGGCTGAAAAACTGTTTTTT. This sequence joins TRBV7-9 and TRBJ1-4, with TRBD1 as a possible D gene (6 bases). Per the germline V gene, CDR1 is SEHNR and CDR2 is FQNEAQ (reference sequence). The CDR3 is 16 amino acids.

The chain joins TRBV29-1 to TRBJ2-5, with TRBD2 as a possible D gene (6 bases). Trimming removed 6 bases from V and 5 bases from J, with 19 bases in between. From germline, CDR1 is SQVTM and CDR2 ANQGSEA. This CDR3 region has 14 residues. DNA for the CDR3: TGCAGCGTCGACAACATGGGCGGGACGGAGACCCAGTACTTC. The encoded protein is CSVDNMGGTETQYF. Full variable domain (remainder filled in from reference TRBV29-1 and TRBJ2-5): SAVISQKPSRDICQRGTSLTIQCQVDSQVTMMFWYRQQPGQSLTLIATANQGSEATYESGFVIDKFPISRPNLTFSTLTVSNMSPEDSSIYLCSVDNMGGTETQYFGPGTRLLVL.